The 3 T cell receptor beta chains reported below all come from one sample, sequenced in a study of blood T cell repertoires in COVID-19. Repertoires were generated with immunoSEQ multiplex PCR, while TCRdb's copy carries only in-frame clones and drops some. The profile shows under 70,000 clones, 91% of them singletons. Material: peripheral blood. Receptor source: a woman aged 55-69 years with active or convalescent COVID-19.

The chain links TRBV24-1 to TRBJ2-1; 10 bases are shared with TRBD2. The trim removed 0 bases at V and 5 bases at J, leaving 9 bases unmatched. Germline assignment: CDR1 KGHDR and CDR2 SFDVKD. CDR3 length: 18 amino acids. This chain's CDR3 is CATSDLPTAGGGNNEQFF. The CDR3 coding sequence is TGTGCCACCAGTGATTTGCCTACAGCGGGAGGGGGTAACAATGAGCAGTTCTTC.

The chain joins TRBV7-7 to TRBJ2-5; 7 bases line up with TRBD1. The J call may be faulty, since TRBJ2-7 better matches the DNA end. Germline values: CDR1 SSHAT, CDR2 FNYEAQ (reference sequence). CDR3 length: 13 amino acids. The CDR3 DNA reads TGTGCCAGCAGCTCGGGACAGTTCTACGAGCAGTACTTC. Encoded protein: CASSSGQFYEQYF.

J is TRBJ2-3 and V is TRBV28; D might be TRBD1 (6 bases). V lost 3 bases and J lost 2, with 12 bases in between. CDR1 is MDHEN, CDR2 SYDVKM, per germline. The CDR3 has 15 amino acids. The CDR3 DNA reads TGTGCCAGCAGTTTCCGGGGACACGACACAGATACGCAGTATTTT. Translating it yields CASSFRGHDTDTQYF.